This T cell receptor beta chain was sequenced in a study of cytomegalovirus exposure and HLA in healthy donors. About the research overall: There were 65 million to 85 million unique TCRs (from HLA-typed donors) in an early data release.

General study points: Reportedly, TCR beta sequences accurately predicted HLA-A and HLA-B alleles in most subjects. A few V segments could not be told apart, such as TRBV6-2 and TRBV6-3, and were left out. Follow-up analysis later connected one missense variant in DCLRE1C with trimming of TCR beta V- and J-genes.

As concerns this clone: Its antigen remains unknown.

The PCR employed 60 Vbeta primers together with 13 Jbeta primers. Measured with immunoSEQ multiplex PCR; TCRdb has only the in-frame clones, and not every one. The table shows 150,000 or so clones, with roughly four fifths occurring only once. The CDR3 has 14 residues. V lost 2 bases and J 4 bases, leaving 11 bases between the germline ends. Germline CDR1 MGHRA, CDR2 YSYEKL. This receptor was identified in a man between 40 and 49 years old in good health and CMV-seronegative. The sequenced material came from PBMCs. The gene calls are TRBV4-1 and TRBJ2-5, with D tentatively TRBD1 (5 bases). CDR3 region: CASSQRHQGETQYF. The CDR3 coding sequence is TGCGCCAGCAGCCAAAGACACCAGGGAGAGACCCAGTACTTC.